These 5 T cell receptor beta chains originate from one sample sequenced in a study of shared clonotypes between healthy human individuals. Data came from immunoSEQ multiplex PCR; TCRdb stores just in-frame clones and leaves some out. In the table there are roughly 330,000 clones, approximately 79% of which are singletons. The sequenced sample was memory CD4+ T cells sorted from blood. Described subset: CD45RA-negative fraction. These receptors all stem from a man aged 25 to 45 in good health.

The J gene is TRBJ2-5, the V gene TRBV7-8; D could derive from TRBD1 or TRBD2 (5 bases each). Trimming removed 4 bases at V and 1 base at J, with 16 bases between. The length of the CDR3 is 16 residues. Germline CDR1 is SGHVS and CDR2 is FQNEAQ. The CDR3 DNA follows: TGTGCCAGCAGCTACAGCTCGAGGGGCGCCCAAGAGACCCAGTACTTC. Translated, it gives CASSYSSRGAQETQYF.

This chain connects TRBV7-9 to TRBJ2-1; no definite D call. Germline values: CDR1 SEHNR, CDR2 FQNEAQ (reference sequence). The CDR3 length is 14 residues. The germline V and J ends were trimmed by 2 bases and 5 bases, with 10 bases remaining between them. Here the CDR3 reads CASSLRELHNEQFF. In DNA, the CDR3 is TGTGCCAGCAGCTTACGAGAGCTCCACAATGAGCAGTTCTTC.

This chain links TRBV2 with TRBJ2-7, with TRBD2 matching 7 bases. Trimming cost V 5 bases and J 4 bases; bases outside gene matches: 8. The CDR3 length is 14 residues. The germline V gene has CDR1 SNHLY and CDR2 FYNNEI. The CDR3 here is CASSTQGGQYEQYF. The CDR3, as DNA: TGTGCCAGCAGTACCCAGGGAGGGCAGTACGAGCAGTACTTC. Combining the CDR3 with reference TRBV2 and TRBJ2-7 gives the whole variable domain EPEVTQTPSHQVTQMGQEVILRCVPISNHLYFYWYRQILGQKVEFLVSFYNNEISEKSEIFDDQFSVERPDGSNFTLKIRSTKLEDSAMYFCASSTQGGQYEQYFGPGTRLTVT.

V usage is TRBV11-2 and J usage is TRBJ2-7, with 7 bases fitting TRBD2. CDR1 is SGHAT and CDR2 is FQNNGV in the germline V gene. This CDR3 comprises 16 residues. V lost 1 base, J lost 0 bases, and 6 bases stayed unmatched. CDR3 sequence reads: CASSLGLREGSYEQYF. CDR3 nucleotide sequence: TGTGCCAGCAGCTTAGGCCTAAGGGAGGGCTCCTACGAGCAGTACTTC.

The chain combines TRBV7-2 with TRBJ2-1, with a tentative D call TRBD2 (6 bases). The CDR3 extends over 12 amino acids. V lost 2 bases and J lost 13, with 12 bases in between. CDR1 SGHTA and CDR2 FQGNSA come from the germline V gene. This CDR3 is CASSLIGGVQFF. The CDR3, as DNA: TGTGCCAGCAGCTTAATCGGGGGAGTACAGTTCTTC. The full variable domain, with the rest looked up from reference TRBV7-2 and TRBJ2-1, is GAGVSQSPSNKVTEKGKDVELRCDPISGHTALYWYRQSLGQGLEFLIYFQGNSAPDKSGLPSDRFSAERTGGSVSTLTIQRTQQEDSAVYLCASSLIGGVQFFGPGTRLTVL.